These 28 T cell receptor beta chains came from one sample sequenced in a study of blood T cell repertoires in COVID-19. The protocol was immunoSEQ multiplex PCR, while the TCRdb copy is restricted to in-frame clones and leaves out a portion. The table includes roughly 97,000 clones, 84% detected once. The specimen was peripheral blood. The receptors derive from a man in his fifties or sixties with acute or convalescent COVID-19.

The J gene is TRBJ2-1, the V gene TRBV19; 14 bases align to TRBD2. The CDR3 runs 16 residues. The trim removed 7 bases at V and 9 bases at J, leaving 11 bases unmatched. CDR1 is LNHDA, CDR2 SQIVND, per germline (reference sequence). In DNA form, the CDR3 reads TGTGCCAGTACCCCTGGGACTAGCGGGAGTTTTGGTGAGCAGTTCTTC. This codes for CASTPGTSGSFGEQFF.

The J gene is TRBJ2-5, the V gene TRBV29-1; D call uncertain. V was pared by 3 bases and J by 2 bases, with 10 bases between. Per germline, CDR1 SQVTM and CDR2 ANQGSEA. This CDR3 has 13 amino acids. The CDR3 spells CSVEWAPQETQYF. Written as DNA, the CDR3 is TGCAGCGTTGAGTGGGCTCCGCAAGAGACCCAGTACTTC.

The chain uses TRBV10-1 and TRBJ1-4, with D possibly being TRBD1 (5 bases). Trimming removed 3 bases at V and 2 bases at J, with 10 bases between. Germline CDR1 reads WNHNN; CDR2 reads SYGVQD (reference sequence). This CDR3 contains 15 residues. This CDR3 reads CASSESGATNEKLFF. CDR3 sequence (DNA): TGCGCCAGCAGTGAAAGCGGGGCTACTAATGAAAAACTGTTTTTT.

A single count supports this clone. Other DNA variants within this sample encode the same CDR3. For the CDR3, the DNA is TGTGCCAGTAGTATCGGGACAGGGAATCAGCCCCAGCATTTT. This codes for CASSIGTGNQPQHF. This chain joins TRBV19 and TRBJ1-5, with TRBD1 identical over 9 bases. The CDR3 spans 14 residues. The germline V gene has CDR1 LNHDA and CDR2 SQIVND (reference sequence). V was pared by 3 bases and J by 4 bases, with 1 base of the junction left unmatched.

This clone is a singleton in its sample. J is TRBJ1-2 and V is TRBV6-6; tentative D call: TRBD1 (5 bases). The CDR3 has 16 residues. Trimming removed 2 bases from V and 3 bases from J, with 16 bases in between. Germline V gives CDR1 MNHNY, CDR2 SVGAGI (reference sequence). For the CDR3, the DNA is TGTGCCAGCAGTTACGGTCAGACCCTAGGGGACTATGGCTACACCTTC. Protein: CASSYGQTLGDYGYTF.

V usage is TRBV15 and J usage is TRBJ2-5; D possibly corresponds to TRBD2 (5 bases). CDR3 length equals 15 residues. The germline V gene encodes CDR1 LNHNV and CDR2 YYDKDF (reference sequence). Trimming left V 0 bases short and J 5 bases short, with 13 bases between. The chain's CDR3 is CATSRDNHRGETQYF. CDR3 in DNA: TGTGCCACCAGCAGAGATAACCATCGAGGGGAGACCCAGTACTTC.

V gene TRBV5-5 combines with J gene TRBJ2-7, with TRBD2 matching over 10 bases. After removal of 2 bases from V and 1 base from J, the junction contained 6 bases not matched to a gene. The CDR3 covers 16 residues. The V gene's germline CDR1 is SGHKS and CDR2 YYEKEE (reference sequence). The CDR3 spells CASSLAGGPASYEQYF. The CDR3 region has the DNA TGTGCCAGCAGCTTAGCGGGAGGGCCAGCGTCCTACGAGCAGTACTTC.

The V call is TRBV28, the J call TRBJ2-7; TRBD2 might be the D (6 bases). The CDR3 is 15 residues long. The V gene lost 2 bases and the J gene lost 9 bases, with 20 bases spanning the gap. Germline CDR1 reads MDHEN; CDR2 reads SYDVKM. CDR3: CASSLRGSGYDGQYV. Written as DNA, the CDR3 is TGTGCCAGCAGTTTAAGAGGTAGCGGATACGATGGGCAGTACGTC.

This sequence joins TRBV30 and TRBJ2-5; unclear D gene. Germline V gives CDR1 GTSNPN, CDR2 SVGIG (reference sequence). The CDR3 runs to 13 residues. V was clipped by 4 bases and J by 4 bases, with 13 bases between them. This CDR3 reads CAWMTQATETQYF. The CDR3 DNA sequence: TGTGCCTGGATGACGCAGGCTACAGAGACCCAGTACTTC.

The chain couples TRBV2 to TRBJ1-2; 7 nucleotides agree with TRBD1. CDR1 is SNHLY and CDR2 is FYNNEI in the germline V gene. After removal of 6 bases from V and 4 bases from J, the junction contained 5 bases not matched to a gene. This CDR3 is built from 13 residues. The CDR3 reads CASRVGQTYGYTF. The CDR3 DNA is TGTGCCAGCAGGGTGGGACAGACCTATGGCTACACCTTC. Full variable domain (outside the CDR3, taken from reference TRBV2 and TRBJ1-2): EPEVTQTPSHQVTQMGQEVILRCVPISNHLYFYWYRQILGQKVEFLVSFYNNEISEKSEIFDDQFSVERPDGSNFTLKIRSTKLEDSAMYFCASRVGQTYGYTFGSGTRLTVV.

This clone was seen at least ten times. The chain couples TRBV28 to TRBJ2-3; 8 bases map to TRBD2. Germline CDR1 and CDR2: MDHEN and SYDVKM. The ends lost 8 bases at V and 3 bases at J; junction bases unmatched: 7. The CDR3 spans 14 residues. The CDR3: CASHGGGGTDTQYF. The CDR3 DNA sequence: TGTGCCAGCCACGGGGGGGGCGGAACAGATACGCAGTATTTT.

The chain links TRBV3-1 (or the pseudogene TRBV3-2) to TRBJ1-1; 7 nucleotides line up with TRBD1. The CDR3 length is 16 residues. V gave up 2 bases and J gave up 3 bases; unmatched junction bases: 9. Germline CDR1 is LGHDT and CDR2 is YNNKEL (reference sequence). CDR3 sequence (DNA): TGTGCCAGCAGCCAACCCAACAGGGGAGATTACACTGAAGCTTTCTTT. Translated, it gives CASSQPNRGDYTEAFF.

The chain carries TRBV3-1 (or the pseudogene TRBV3-2) and TRBJ2-5; 8 nucleotides agree with TRBD2. The CDR3 totals 14 residues. Looked up from germline, CDR1 is LGHDT and CDR2 is YNNKEL (reference sequence). The V and J ends lost 6 bases and 2 bases, in that order; junction bases with no gene match: 5. The CDR3 nucleotides are TGTGCCAGCAGACTACTAGCGGCTCAAGAGACCCAGTACTTC. As protein: CASRLLAAQETQYF.

The chain employs TRBV29-1 and TRBJ1-2; 7 bases map to TRBD1. Germline V lookup: CDR1 SQVTM, CDR2 ANQGSEA. This CDR3 is 12 amino acids long. The trim removed 5 bases at V and 8 bases at J, leaving 8 bases unmatched. CDR3 sequence: CSVTGVVGGYTF. The CDR3 DNA reads TGCAGCGTTACAGGGGTAGTTGGGGGCTACACCTTC.

This clone appeared once. The chain carries TRBV5-1 and TRBJ2-7; possibly TRBD2 for D (6 bases). The CDR3 consists of 13 residues. Between the trimmed V and J ends, which lost 3 bases and 3 bases, there was a span of 10 bases. Germline CDR1 SGHRS, CDR2 YFSETQ. For the CDR3, the DNA is TGCGCCAGCAGCTCGGGACTTTACTACGAGCAGTACTTC. It translates to CASSSGLYYEQYF.

V is TRBV25-1 and J is TRBJ1-1, with 9 bases that match TRBD1. The junction had 3 bases not matched to a gene; V was cut back by 3 bases and J by 1 base. The germline V gene has CDR1 MGHDK and CDR2 SYGVNS. The CDR3 loop spans 15 amino acids. CDR3 coding DNA: TGTGCCAGCAGTGACCCGGGACAGGGGAACACTGAAGCTTTCTTT. Translated, it gives CASSDPGQGNTEAFF.

The chain couples TRBV24-1 to TRBJ2-3; perhaps TRBD1 as D (5 bases). Trimming stripped 0 bases from V and 5 bases from J, with 11 bases between. This CDR3 has 15 residues. CDR1 and CDR2 (germline): KGHDR, SFDVKD. The CDR3 spells CATSDLSRGLDTQYF. CDR3 nucleotide sequence: TGTGCCACCAGTGATTTGAGTAGGGGATTAGATACGCAGTATTTT.

This clone has just a few counts. V and J are TRBV29-1 and TRBJ1-2, with D possibly TRBD1 on 5 matching bases. This CDR3 comprises 12 residues. Trimming removed 0 bases from V and 11 bases from J, with 13 bases in between. CDR1 SQVTM and CDR2 ANQGSEA come from the germline V gene. CDR3 region: CSVEDDGTDYTF. CDR3 sequence (DNA): TGCAGCGTTGAAGACGACGGGACTGATTACACCTTC.

CDR3 nucleotides: TGTGCCAGTGAACAGGGGAGTACGCAGTATTTT. This translates into CASEQGSTQYF. This chain joins TRBV2 and TRBJ2-3; 7 bases match TRBD1. The ends lost 9 bases at V and 8 bases at J; junction bases unmatched: 5. CDR1 SNHLY and CDR2 FYNNEI come from the germline V gene. The CDR3 length is 11 residues.

V usage is TRBV18 and J usage is TRBJ2-2, with 8 bases that match TRBD1. CDR1 is KGHSH, CDR2 LQKENI, per germline. V lost 5 bases to trimming and J lost 6 bases; unmatched junction nucleotides: 2. The CDR3 runs to 13 residues. The CDR3 region is CASSEQGAGELFF. CDR3 DNA sequence: TGTGCCAGCTCAGAACAGGGGGCCGGGGAGCTGTTTTTT.

This chain connects TRBV2 to TRBJ2-1, with D tentatively TRBD2 (6 bases). Trimming shortened V by 7 bases and J by 0 bases, and 10 bases separated the two germline ends. CDR1 SNHLY and CDR2 FYNNEI come from the germline V gene. The CDR3 sequence is 14 residues long. CDR3 sequence: CASTRDSSYNEQFF. The CDR3 bases are TGTGCCAGCACGCGGGATAGCTCCTACAATGAGCAGTTCTTC.

The chain's CDR3 is CASSQGVAVTGELFF. CDR3 DNA: TGTGCCAGCAGCCAAGGAGTAGCGGTGACCGGGGAGCTGTTTTTT. V and J are TRBV3-1 (or the pseudogene TRBV3-2) and TRBJ2-2; a possible D gene is TRBD2 (6 bases). This CDR3 comprises 15 residues. CDR1 and CDR2 (germline): LGHDT, YNNKEL (reference sequence). V dropped 1 base and J dropped 5 bases, with 11 bases sitting between them.

This clone was observed once. The chain combines TRBV28 with TRBJ1-4, with 9 bases that match TRBD1. J lost 1 base, V lost 2 bases, and 2 bases had no gene match. Germline V gene data show CDR1 as MDHEN and CDR2 as SYDVKM. The CDR3 is made up of 16 amino acids. This CDR3 is CASSLDRGETNEKLFF. In DNA, the CDR3 is TGTGCCAGCAGTTTAGACAGGGGGGAAACTAATGAAAAACTGTTTTTT.

The rearrangement links TRBV11-3 to TRBJ2-2; 12 bases are shared with TRBD2. This CDR3 comprises 16 residues. Germline-derived CDR1 and CDR2 are SGHNT and YENEEA. Trimming took 5 bases from V and 3 from J; bases not matched to a gene: 4. CDR3 coding DNA: TGTGCCAGCAGCATCAGGACTAGCGGGGACACCGGGGAGCTGTTTTTT. This sequence encodes CASSIRTSGDTGELFF.

The gene calls are TRBV27 and TRBJ1-4; 7 nucleotides align to TRBD1. V lost 3 bases and J lost 7; bases outside the gene matches: 2. Germline CDR1 reads MNHEY; CDR2 reads SMNVEV (reference sequence). The CDR3 totals 13 residues. CDR3 sequence reads: CASSFRGVEKLFF. DNA for the CDR3: TGTGCCAGCAGTTTCAGGGGGGTTGAAAAACTGTTTTTT.

The rearrangement joins TRBV5-4 to TRBJ2-7, with D possibly matching TRBD2 (6 bases). This CDR3 comprises 15 residues. Trimming stripped 6 bases from V and 0 bases from J, with 16 bases between. Looked up from germline, CDR1 is SGHNT and CDR2 is YYREEE (reference sequence). CDR3 coding DNA: TGTGCCAGCACACGGGGCGGGGAGAGCTCCTACGAGCAGTACTTC. This encodes CASTRGGESSYEQYF.

The rearrangement links TRBV18 to TRBJ1-1, with 11 bases identical to TRBD1. V lost 3 bases, J lost 3 bases, and 3 bases stayed unmatched. This CDR3 has 15 amino acids. Per germline, CDR1 KGHSH and CDR2 LQKENI. This CDR3 reads CASSPGQGADTEAFF. In DNA form, the CDR3 reads TGTGCCAGCTCACCCGGACAGGGGGCGGACACTGAAGCTTTCTTT.

The chain recombines TRBV29-1 with TRBJ2-1; D not certain. The V end lost 5 bases, the J end lost 9 bases, and 11 bases lay between the germline ends. Per the germline V gene, CDR1 is SQVTM and CDR2 is ANQGSEA. The CDR3 runs to 11 residues. The CDR3 DNA reads as TGCAGCGTTTTCCTATCGGGTGAGCAGTTCTTC. As protein: CSVFLSGEQFF.